One T cell receptor (beta chain) is described in this entry. The sample belongs to a study of blood T cell repertoires in COVID-19. Overall study: From T cells, B-cell-depleted T cells, or PBMCs came the material, which was cDNA or gDNA.

Here immunoSEQ multiplex PCR was the method, and the copy in TCRdb shows in-frame clones only, minus some. The top ten hold around 5% of the sample, which has fewer than 400,000 clones, around nine tenths seen once. This study enrolled people aged about 18 to 95 from around 26 US geographic areas. Participants reported their clinical history, and cohort assignment relied on those reports. Either two negative PCRs, clearance, or symptom resolution qualified Cohort 3 donors as recovered. Germline trimming cut 5 bases from V and 2 bases from J; bases unmatched to any gene: 6. This CDR3 contains 15 residues. The germline V gene encodes CDR1 SEHNR and CDR2 FQNEAQ (reference sequence).

This TCR was recovered from a young man who had recovered from COVID-19. The chain recombines TRBV7-9 with TRBJ1-2; TRBD1 aligns across 9 bases. The source material was PBMCs or T cells enriched from blood (not recorded which). This CDR3 is CASSRWDRVNYGYTF. Here the CDR3 DNA reads TGTGCCAGCAGCCGATGGGACAGGGTCAACTATGGCTACACCTTC.